This T cell receptor (beta chain) was obtained from a study of neurological immune-mediated disorders. V gave up 5 bases and J gave up 2 bases, with 12 bases separating them. CDR1 is SGHTA and CDR2 is FQGTGA in the germline V gene. The CDR3 is 14 amino acids. In its sample, this clonotype was seen many times. Each CDR3 protein gets one entry after TCRdb re-called the 5' RACE reads with MiXCR. The sample has tens of thousands of distinct CDR3 sequences, around 11% seen once. Time point: longitudinal time-point 1 (baseline). The chain links TRBV7-3 to TRBJ1-1, with D perhaps TRBD1 (5 bases). Sequencing was performed on PBMCs. The clonotype comes from a male donor with HTLV-1-associated myelopathy (HAM/TSP). This CDR3 reads CASSPHDSNTEAFF. The CDR3 region has the DNA TGTGCCAGCAGCCCACATGACAGTAACACTGAAGCTTTCTTT.